This T cell receptor beta chain emerged from a study of blood T cell repertoires in COVID-19. Study-level background: Samples of COVID-19 (acute and convalescent) were obtained from the United States, Italy and Spain. Sample material is recorded as cDNA or gDNA derived from T cells, B-cell-depleted T cells, or PBMCs.

The cohort comprised adults aged about 18 to 100 years residing in 24 US areas. Contact with a PCR-confirmed or clinician-diagnosed COVID-19 case occurred within 2 weeks of entry. The table came from immunoSEQ multiplex PCR; TCRdb's copy has only in-frame clones and leaves some out. The repertoire consists of about 320,000 clones, with over 90% occurring once and the leading ten covering almost 4%. This CDR3 is 14 amino acids long. The trim removed 3 bases at V and 3 bases at J, leaving 4 bases unmatched. Germline CDR1 is SGDLS and CDR2 is YYNGEE. V is TRBV9 and J is TRBJ1-2; 8 bases align to TRBD1. The sample consisted of PBMCs or T cells enriched from blood (not recorded which). The source is a woman under 40 who had been exposed to COVID-19. CDR3 DNA: TGTGCCAGCAGCGCCGGACAGGGCGACTATGGCTACACCTTC. Translation: CASSAGQGDYGYTF.